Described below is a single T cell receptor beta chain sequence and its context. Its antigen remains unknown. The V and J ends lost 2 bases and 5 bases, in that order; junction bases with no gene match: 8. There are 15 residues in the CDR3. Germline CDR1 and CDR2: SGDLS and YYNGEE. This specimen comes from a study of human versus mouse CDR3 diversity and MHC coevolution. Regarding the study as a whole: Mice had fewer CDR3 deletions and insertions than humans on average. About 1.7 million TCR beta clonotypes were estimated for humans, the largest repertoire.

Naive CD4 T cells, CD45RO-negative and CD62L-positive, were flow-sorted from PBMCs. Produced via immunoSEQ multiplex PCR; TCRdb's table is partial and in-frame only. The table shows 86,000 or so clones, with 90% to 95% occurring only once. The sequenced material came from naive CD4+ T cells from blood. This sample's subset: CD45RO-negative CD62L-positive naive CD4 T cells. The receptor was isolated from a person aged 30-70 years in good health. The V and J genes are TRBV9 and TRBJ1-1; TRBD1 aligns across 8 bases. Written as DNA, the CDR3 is TGTGCCAGCAGCGTCTTAACAGGGGGGGGAACTGAAGCTTTCTTT. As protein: CASSVLTGGGTEAFF.